The rows below give T cell receptor beta chains drawn from one sample of a study of identical twins. Each CDR3 protein is one row after TCRdb ran MiXCR on the 5' RACE reads. Here the sample spans around 690,000 distinct CDR3 sequences, about 20% being singletons. The same data also contributed to another study, on T cells expressing NK-cell markers.

Source material: PBMCs. These receptors were collected from a woman between 18 and 29 years old in good health. The conserved cysteine and the conserved F or W are not part of the CDR3 here. Each record gives: clone size, V gene, CDR3 protein. Where a row states a size, it is once, few, many or the class of an expanded clone; other rows omit it.

abundance: many
v_gene: TRBV6-4
CDR3aa: ASSGTSGSRNEQF

abundance: -
v_gene: TRBV10-1
CDR3aa: ASSESFGEQY

abundance: -
v_gene: TRBV20-1
CDR3aa: SAREAATDTQY

abundance: many
v_gene: TRBV7-8
CDR3aa: ASRLGAGAGAYGYT

abundance: -
v_gene: TRBV6-6
CDR3aa: ASSWEGSGGYT

abundance: many
v_gene: TRBV6-2/TRBV6-3
CDR3aa: ASSYLRWATGGRGGQPQH

abundance: few
v_gene: TRBV20-1
CDR3aa: SAGPPPSYEQY

abundance: -
v_gene: TRBV7-2
CDR3aa: ASSESSGTYNEQF

abundance: -
v_gene: TRBV7-9
CDR3aa: ASSRDGGRVSEAF

abundance: -
v_gene: TRBV6-1
CDR3aa: ASSPRSGSQETQY

abundance: -
v_gene: TRBV12-3/TRBV12-4
CDR3aa: ASSSGPGTAPYEQY

abundance: -
v_gene: TRBV9
CDR3aa: ASSTSGGNEKLF

abundance: few
v_gene: TRBV29-1
CDR3aa: SVGRGGYT

abundance: -
v_gene: TRBV5-1
CDR3aa: ASSLGGGVYNEQF

abundance: -
v_gene: TRBV3-1
CDR3aa: ASSFISQGSEQY

abundance: few
v_gene: TRBV7-6
CDR3aa: ASSSLLAFYNEQF

abundance: -
v_gene: TRBV9
CDR3aa: ASSVVGSSGDEQF

abundance: -
v_gene: TRBV20-1
CDR3aa: SARGPWGTDTQY

abundance: -
v_gene: TRBV7-9
CDR3aa: ASSLGDSRGYT

abundance: -
v_gene: TRBV25-1
CDR3aa: ASTGLVPDTQY

abundance: few
v_gene: TRBV4-3
CDR3aa: ASSQKQGAVGEQF

abundance: few
v_gene: TRBV5-1
CDR3aa: ASSFASGSVNEQY

abundance: few
v_gene: TRBV4-1
CDR3aa: ASSQAAATGELF

abundance: -
v_gene: TRBV6-5
CDR3aa: ASSYGGPATSTDTQY

abundance: few
v_gene: TRBV20-1
CDR3aa: SARPGGYTGELF

abundance: -
v_gene: TRBV12-3/TRBV12-4
CDR3aa: ASSLPGGDIQY

abundance: few
v_gene: TRBV20-1
CDR3aa: SARDRGVGEAF

abundance: few
v_gene: TRBV4-2
CDR3aa: ASSQRPDKETQY